This T cell receptor beta chain derives from a study of CD8+ T cells in alopecia areata. Study in general: Severity scoring for treated patients was based on the percentage of affected scalp area.

Treatment described: oral pan-JAK inhibitor, 5-10 mg twice daily. Trimming removed 7 bases at V and 10 bases at J, with 11 bases between. The CDR3 totals 11 residues. Germline lookup yields CDR1 MNHEY and CDR2 SMNVEV (reference sequence). As the sequencing template, cDNA was produced by extracting RNA and reverse transcribing it. Sequencing used immunoSEQ multiplex PCR; TCRdb keeps in-frame clones, though not all of them. The table lists about 140,000 clones, 86% of them singletons. This chain uses TRBV27 with TRBJ2-1; tentatively, D is TRBD1 (5 bases). The sequences come from CD8+ T cells sorted from blood, collected at week 4, from a patient treated with tofacitinib. The TCR originated in a human donor with alopecia areata. The CDR3 bases are TGTGCCAGCATGGACACAAAGGAGCAGTTCTTC. It translates to CASMDTKEQFF.